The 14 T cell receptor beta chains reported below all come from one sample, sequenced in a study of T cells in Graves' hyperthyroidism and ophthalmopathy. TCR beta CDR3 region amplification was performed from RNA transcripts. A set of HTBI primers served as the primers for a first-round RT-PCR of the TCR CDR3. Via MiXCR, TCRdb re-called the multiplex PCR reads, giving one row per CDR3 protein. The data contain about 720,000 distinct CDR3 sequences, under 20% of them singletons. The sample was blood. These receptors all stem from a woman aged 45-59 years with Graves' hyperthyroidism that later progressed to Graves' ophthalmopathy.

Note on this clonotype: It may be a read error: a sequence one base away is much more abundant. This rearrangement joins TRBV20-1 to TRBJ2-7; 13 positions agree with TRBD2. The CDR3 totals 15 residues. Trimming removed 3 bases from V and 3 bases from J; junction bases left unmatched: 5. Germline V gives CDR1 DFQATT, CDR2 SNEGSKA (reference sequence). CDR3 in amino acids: CSARGTSGENYEQYF. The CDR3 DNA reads TGCAGTGCTAGGGGGACTAGCGGGGAGAACTACGAGCAGTACTTC.

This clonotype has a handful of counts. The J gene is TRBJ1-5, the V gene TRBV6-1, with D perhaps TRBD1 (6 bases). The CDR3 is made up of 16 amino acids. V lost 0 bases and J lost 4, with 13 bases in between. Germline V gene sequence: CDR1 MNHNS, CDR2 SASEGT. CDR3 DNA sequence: TGTGCCAGCAGTGAAGCGTCAGGGGTTGTTAATCAGCCCCAGCATTTT. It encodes CASSEASGVVNQPQHF.

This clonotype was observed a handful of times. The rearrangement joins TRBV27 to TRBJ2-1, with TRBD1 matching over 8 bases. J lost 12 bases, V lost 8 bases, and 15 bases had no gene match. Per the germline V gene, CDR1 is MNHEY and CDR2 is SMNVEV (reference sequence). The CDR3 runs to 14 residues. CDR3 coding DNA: TGTGCCAGCGGGACAGGCGGCGGCAGCTTAGGGCAGTTCTTC. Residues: CASGTGGGSLGQFF.

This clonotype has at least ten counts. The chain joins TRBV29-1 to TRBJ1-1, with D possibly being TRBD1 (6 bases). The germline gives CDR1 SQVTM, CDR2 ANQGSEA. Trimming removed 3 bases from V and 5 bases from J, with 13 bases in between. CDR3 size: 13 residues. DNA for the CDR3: TGCAGCGTTGACCAGGGGTTAGTAACTGAAGCTTTCTTT. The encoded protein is CSVDQGLVTEAFF.

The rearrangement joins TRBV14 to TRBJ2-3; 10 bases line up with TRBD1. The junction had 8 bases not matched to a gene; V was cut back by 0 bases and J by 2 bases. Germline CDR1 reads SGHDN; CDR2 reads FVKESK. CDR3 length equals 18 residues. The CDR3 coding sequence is TGTGCCAGCAGCCAAGATCGCCGGGACAGGGGTTACACAGATACGCAGTATTTT. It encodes CASSQDRRDRGYTDTQYF.

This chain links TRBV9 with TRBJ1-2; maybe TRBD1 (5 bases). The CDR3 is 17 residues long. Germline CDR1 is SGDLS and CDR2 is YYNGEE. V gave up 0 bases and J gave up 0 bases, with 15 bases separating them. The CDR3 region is CASSVGSSGLANYGYTF. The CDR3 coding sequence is TGTGCCAGCAGCGTAGGGTCTTCAGGGTTAGCTAACTATGGCTACACCTTC. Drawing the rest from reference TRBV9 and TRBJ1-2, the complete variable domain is DSGVTQTPKHLITATGQRVTLRCSPRSGDLSVYWYQQSLDQGLQFLIQYYNGEERAKGNILERFSAQQFPDLHSELNLSSLELGDSALYFCASSVGSSGLANYGYTFGSGTRLTVV.

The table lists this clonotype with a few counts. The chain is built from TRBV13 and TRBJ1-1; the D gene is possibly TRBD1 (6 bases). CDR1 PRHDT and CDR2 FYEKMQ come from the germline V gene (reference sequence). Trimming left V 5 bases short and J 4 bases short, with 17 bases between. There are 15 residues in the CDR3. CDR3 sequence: CASSQGTHKGTEAFF. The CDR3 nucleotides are TGTGCCAGCAGCCAAGGGACACATAAAGGCACTGAAGCTTTCTTT.

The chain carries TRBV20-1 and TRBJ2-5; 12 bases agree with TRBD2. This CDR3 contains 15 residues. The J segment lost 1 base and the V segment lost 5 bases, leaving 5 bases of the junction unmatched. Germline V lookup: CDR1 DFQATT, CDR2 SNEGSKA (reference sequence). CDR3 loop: CSALLAGGPQETQYF. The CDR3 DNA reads TGCAGTGCTTTACTAGCGGGGGGCCCCCAAGAGACCCAGTACTTC.

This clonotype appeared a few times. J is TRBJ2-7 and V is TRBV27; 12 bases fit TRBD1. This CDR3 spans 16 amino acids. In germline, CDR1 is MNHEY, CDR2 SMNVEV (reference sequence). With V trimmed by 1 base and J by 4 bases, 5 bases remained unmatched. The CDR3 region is CASSLYGTGGTYEQYF. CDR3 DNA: TGTGCCAGCAGTTTATACGGGACAGGGGGCACGTACGAGCAGTACTTC.

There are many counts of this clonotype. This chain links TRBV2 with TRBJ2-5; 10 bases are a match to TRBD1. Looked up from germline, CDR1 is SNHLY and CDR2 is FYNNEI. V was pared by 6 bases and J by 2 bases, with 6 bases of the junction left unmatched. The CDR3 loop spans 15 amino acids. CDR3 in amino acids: CASRGDRGGQETQYF. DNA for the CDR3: TGTGCCAGCAGGGGGGACAGGGGAGGACAAGAGACCCAGTACTTC.

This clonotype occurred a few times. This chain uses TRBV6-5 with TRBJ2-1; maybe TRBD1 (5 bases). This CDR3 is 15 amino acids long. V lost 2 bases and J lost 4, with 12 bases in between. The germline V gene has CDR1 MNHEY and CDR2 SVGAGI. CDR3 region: CASSYERGWYNEQFF. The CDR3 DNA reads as TGTGCCAGCAGTTACGAAAGGGGCTGGTACAATGAGCAGTTCTTC.

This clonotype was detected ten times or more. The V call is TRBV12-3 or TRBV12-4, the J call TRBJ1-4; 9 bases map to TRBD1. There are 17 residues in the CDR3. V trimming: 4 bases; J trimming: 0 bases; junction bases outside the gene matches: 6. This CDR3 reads CASSSSRQGATNEKLFF. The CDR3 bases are TGTGCCAGCAGTTCGTCTAGACAGGGGGCAACTAATGAAAAACTGTTTTTT.

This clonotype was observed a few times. The CDR3 loop is CATSRAGGLLETQYF. CDR3 nucleotide sequence: TGTGCCACCTCTCGAGCGGGGGGGCTCTTAGAGACCCAGTACTTC. This chain connects TRBV2 to TRBJ2-5; 10 bases fit TRBD2. Germline V lookup: CDR1 SNHLY, CDR2 FYNNEI. V was clipped by 10 bases and J by 4 bases; unmatched bases: 12. The CDR3 runs 15 residues.

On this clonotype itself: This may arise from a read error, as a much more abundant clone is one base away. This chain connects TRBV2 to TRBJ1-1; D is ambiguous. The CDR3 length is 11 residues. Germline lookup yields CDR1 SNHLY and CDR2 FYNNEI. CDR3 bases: TGTGCCGGCAGCAACCGGAGAGAAGCTTTCTTT. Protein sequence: CAGSNRREAFF.